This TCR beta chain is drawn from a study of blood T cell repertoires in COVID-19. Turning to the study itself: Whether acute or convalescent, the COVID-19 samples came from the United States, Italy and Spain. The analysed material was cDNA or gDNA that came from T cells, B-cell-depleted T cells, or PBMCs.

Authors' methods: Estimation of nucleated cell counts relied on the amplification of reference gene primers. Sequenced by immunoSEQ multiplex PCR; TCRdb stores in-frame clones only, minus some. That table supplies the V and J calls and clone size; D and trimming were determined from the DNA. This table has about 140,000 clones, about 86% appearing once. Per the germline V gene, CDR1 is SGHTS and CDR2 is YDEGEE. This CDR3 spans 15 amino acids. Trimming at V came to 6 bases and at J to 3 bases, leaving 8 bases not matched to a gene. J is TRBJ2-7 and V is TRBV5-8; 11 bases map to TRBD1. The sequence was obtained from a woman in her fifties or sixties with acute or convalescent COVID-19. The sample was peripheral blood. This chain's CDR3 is CASTSDRGRFYEQYF. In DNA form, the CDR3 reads TGTGCCAGCACCTCGGACAGGGGGCGCTTCTACGAGCAGTACTTC.